The next 26 T cell receptor beta chains were all read from a single sample in a study of T cell repertoires in cytomegalovirus infection. TCRdb passed the reads through MiXCR, listing each CDR3 protein once. The sample includes fewer than 550,000 distinct CDR3 sequences, around 11% of them seen just once. The material sequenced was PBMCs. Receptor source: a human donor in good health (CMV status not recorded). Some clones in this sample may be carry-over from other donors' samples.

This clonotype was detected once. The CDR3 is CASSPPSSGAYTGELFF. The CDR3 nucleotides are TGTGCCAGCTCACCACCTTCTAGCGGGGCCTACACCGGGGAGCTGTTTTTT. The chain uses TRBV18 and TRBJ2-2, with 9 bases matching TRBD2. Germline V gene data show CDR1 as KGHSH and CDR2 as LQKENI. The trim removed 0 bases at V and 3 bases at J, leaving 5 bases unmatched. The CDR3 covers 17 residues.

In its sample, this clonotype was seen many times. This chain links TRBV18 with TRBJ2-5; TRBD2 agrees at 8 bases. This CDR3 is 13 amino acids long. J was trimmed by 5 bases and V by 3 bases; bases with no gene match: 2. Germline V lookup: CDR1 KGHSH, CDR2 LQKENI. The CDR3 region is CASSPGLEETQYF. The CDR3 DNA reads as TGTGCCAGCTCACCGGGACTAGAGGAGACCCAGTACTTC.

The chain combines TRBV5-1 with TRBJ2-2, with 7 bases identical to TRBD2. The V gene end was trimmed by 0 bases and the J gene end by 2 bases; junction bases not matched to a gene: 4. Germline-derived CDR1 and CDR2 are SGHRS and YFSETQ. This CDR3 is 16 amino acids long. The CDR3 DNA reads as TGCGCCAGCAGCTTGGCAGAGCGGGGAAACACCGGGGAGCTGTTTTTT. Its translation: CASSLAERGNTGELFF. The entire variable domain, with the rest obtained from reference TRBV5-1 and TRBJ2-2, is as follows: KAGVTQTPRYLIKTRGQQVTLSCSPISGHRSVSWYQQTPGQGLQFLFEYFSETQRNKGNFPGRFSGRQFSNSRSEMNVSTLELGDSALYLCASSLAERGNTGELFFGEGSRLTVL.

This sequence joins TRBV12-3 or TRBV12-4 and TRBJ2-6, with 11 bases lining up with TRBD1. Unmatched junction bases numbered 7, after V lost 3 bases and J lost 3 bases. The length of the CDR3 is 18 residues. The CDR3 sequence is CASSLLGQGVVGANVLTF. CDR3 bases: TGTGCCAGCAGTTTGTTGGGACAGGGGGTAGTTGGGGCCAACGTCCTGACTTTC.

V is TRBV20-1 and J is TRBJ2-1; the match to TRBD2 covers 10 bases. Germline V gene sequence: CDR1 DFQATT, CDR2 SNEGSKA (reference sequence). The CDR3 is 15 amino acids. J was trimmed by 6 bases and V by 3 bases; bases with no gene match: 8. The CDR3 DNA reads TGCAGTGCTAGCCCTAGCGGGAGTACTTTCAATGAGCAGTTCTTC. This sequence encodes CSASPSGSTFNEQFF.

This clonotype has a count of ten or more. The gene calls are TRBV28 and TRBJ2-7; unclear D gene. The length of the CDR3 is 13 residues. Germline CDR1 and CDR2: MDHEN and SYDVKM. The V end lost 7 bases, the J end lost 4 bases, and 14 bases lay between the germline ends. For the CDR3, the DNA is TGTGCCAGCACCCACTTGCGGTTTTACGAGCAGTACTTC. It specifies CASTHLRFYEQYF.

This clonotype was found a few times. The junction shows a germline mismatch at one end, possibly a read error. The rearrangement links TRBV28 to TRBJ2-7; D gene unclear. The germline V gene encodes CDR1 MDHEN and CDR2 SYDVKM. CDR3 length: 9 amino acids. CDR3 residues: CASQPPTTF. The CDR3 nucleotides read TGTGCCAGCCAACCCCCCACTACCTTC.

V and J are TRBV27 and TRBJ2-2; D could derive from TRBD1 or TRBD2 (7 bases each). V shed 6 bases and J shed 5 bases, with 13 bases lying between them. CDR3 length: 14 amino acids. Germline V gene sequence: CDR1 MNHEY, CDR2 SMNVEV (reference sequence). Written as DNA, the CDR3 is TGTGCCAGCAGCCAGGGGGGGGGGACCGGGGAGCTGTTTTTT. Residues: CASSQGGGTGELFF.

The chain joins TRBV13 to TRBJ2-3, with 7 positions matching TRBD1. The J segment lost 0 bases and the V segment lost 5 bases, leaving 5 bases of the junction unmatched. Germline V gene lookup returns CDR1 PRHDT and CDR2 FYEKMQ (reference sequence). The CDR3 is 15 amino acids. The chain's CDR3 is CASSIPTGSTDTQYF. The CDR3 nucleotides are TGTGCCAGCAGCATCCCGACAGGGAGCACAGATACGCAGTATTTT.

This clonotype was seen repeatedly, ten times or more. The rearrangement links TRBV6-1 to TRBJ1-5; 8 bases agree with TRBD1. The CDR3 contains 14 residues. Germline lookup yields CDR1 MNHNS and CDR2 SASEGT. Trimming at V came to 7 bases and at J to 0 bases, leaving 2 bases not matched to a gene. CDR3 nucleotides: TGTGCCAGCATCGACAGGGGTAGCAATCAGCCCCAGCATTTT. Protein sequence: CASIDRGSNQPQHF.

In its sample, this clonotype was seen a few times. The rearrangement joins TRBV20-1 to TRBJ2-1; 8 nucleotides agree with TRBD1. The CDR3 contains 12 residues. Germline V CDR1 and CDR2: DFQATT, SNEGSKA (reference sequence). The CDR3 loop is CTITGGYNEQFF. The CDR3 DNA reads TGCACCATCACAGGGGGATACAATGAGCAGTTCTTC.

The chain joins TRBV5-4 to TRBJ2-2, with 9 bases aligning to TRBD2. The CDR3 runs 19 residues. V was clipped by 4 bases and J by 3 bases; unmatched bases: 16. From germline, CDR1 is SGHNT and CDR2 YYREEE (reference sequence). The DNA for the CDR3 is TGTGCCAGCAGCCCTCGGTGGGGGGCGACTAGCGGTGACACCGGGGAGCTGTTTTTT. Protein product: CASSPRWGATSGDTGELFF. The variable domain in full, with the rest retrieved from reference TRBV5-4 and TRBJ2-2, is ETGVTQSPTHLIKTRGQQVTLRCSSQSGHNTVSWYQQALGQGPQFIFQYYREEENGRGNFPPRFSGLQFPNYSSELNVNALELDDSALYLCASSPRWGATSGDTGELFFGEGSRLTVL.

V usage is TRBV2 and J usage is TRBJ2-2; unclear D gene. The V end lost 7 bases, the J end lost 2 bases, and 11 bases lay between the germline ends. Germline V gene data show CDR1 as SNHLY and CDR2 as FYNNEI. This CDR3 comprises 14 residues. CDR3 nucleotides: TGTGCCAGCAAGGAAGGAGTTAACACCGGGGAGCTGTTTTTT. Protein product: CASKEGVNTGELFF.

The chain links TRBV12-3 or TRBV12-4 to TRBJ2-4, with 8 nucleotides matching TRBD2. The CDR3 loop spans 15 amino acids. J gave up 3 bases and V 2 bases, and 3 bases lay outside the gene matches. The CDR3 nucleotides read TGTGCCAGCAGTTTACGGCGGGAGGTCAAAAACATTCAGTACTTC. This encodes CASSLRREVKNIQYF.

Many counts were recorded for this clonotype. The chain links TRBV5-4 to TRBJ2-1, with 7 bases fitting TRBD1. V lost 2 bases to trimming and J lost 5 bases; unmatched junction nucleotides: 10. This CDR3 has 16 residues. Germline V gives CDR1 SGHNT, CDR2 YYREEE (reference sequence). The CDR3 sequence: CASSFQTGSLDNEQFF. CDR3 nucleotides: TGTGCCAGCAGCTTCCAGACAGGGAGTTTAGACAATGAGCAGTTCTTC.

This clonotype was seen a handful of times. The chain has TRBV19 and TRBJ1-3; D uncertain. This CDR3 contains 13 residues. Looked up from germline, CDR1 is LNHDA and CDR2 is SQIVND (reference sequence). Trimming took off 6 bases at V and 1 base at J, with 7 bases between the two ends. DNA for the CDR3: TGTGCCAGTAGAGCTAGGTCTGGAAACACCATATATTTT. It yields the protein CASRARSGNTIYF.

The V call is TRBV6-2 or TRBV6-3, the J call TRBJ1-5; D is perhaps TRBD1 (5 bases). With 2 bases removed from V and 6 bases from J, the gap between germline ends came to 14 bases. This CDR3 is built from 15 residues. In germline, CDR1 is MNHEY, CDR2 SVGEGT. CDR3 sequence reads: CASSYKKGWVQPQHF. CDR3 coding DNA: TGTGCCAGCAGTTACAAGAAGGGGTGGGTTCAGCCCCAGCATTTT.

The chain is built from TRBV9 and TRBJ1-2; D is uncertain. V was cut by 0 bases and J by 6 bases, with 12 bases left in between. The CDR3 extends over 14 amino acids. Per the germline V gene, CDR1 is SGDLS and CDR2 is YYNGEE. The CDR3 DNA is TGTGCCAGCAGCGTAGGAGAGGGTCAGAATGGCTACACCTTC. Its translation: CASSVGEGQNGYTF.

There are many counts of this clonotype. This rearrangement joins TRBV25-1 to TRBJ2-1, with 7 bases lining up with TRBD1. The trim removed 1 base at V and 10 bases at J, leaving 13 bases unmatched. The germline V gene has CDR1 MGHDK and CDR2 SYGVNS. The CDR3 runs to 16 residues. The CDR3 bases are TGTGCCAGCAGTGAATGGTCGGGGACAGTATCGCCGGAGCAGTTCTTC. Translation gives CASSEWSGTVSPEQFF.

The sample holds many counts of this clonotype. This chain connects TRBV7-6 to TRBJ2-1; TRBD1 matches 10 bases. With V trimmed by 4 bases and J by 8 bases, 14 bases remained unmatched. This CDR3 has 17 residues. Germline V gene data show CDR1 as SGHVS and CDR2 as FNYEAQ. DNA of the CDR3: TGTGCCAGCAGCTCCCGCCGACAGGGGGCGGGGGGCGATGAGCAGTTCTTC. It translates to CASSSRRQGAGGDEQFF.

The V and J genes are TRBV5-1 and TRBJ2-2; D is uncertain. Trimming pared 0 bases from V and 1 base from J, leaving 10 bases between. Per the germline V gene, CDR1 is SGHRS and CDR2 is YFSETQ. CDR3 length: 16 residues. Here the CDR3 reads CASSLVVHKNTGELFF. The CDR3, as DNA: TGCGCCAGCAGCTTGGTTGTGCACAAGAACACCGGGGAGCTGTTTTTT. The full variable domain, in which reference TRBV5-1 and TRBJ2-2 provide the parts outside the CDR3, is KAGVTQTPRYLIKTRGQQVTLSCSPISGHRSVSWYQQTPGQGLQFLFEYFSETQRNKGNFPGRFSGRQFSNSRSEMNVSTLELGDSALYLCASSLVVHKNTGELFFGEGSRLTVL.

There are a few counts of this clonotype. This rearrangement joins TRBV6-6 to TRBJ2-1; 9 nucleotides match TRBD1. Germline CDR1 reads MNHNY; CDR2 reads SVGAGI (reference sequence). The CDR3 runs 15 residues. The trim removed 0 bases at V and 5 bases at J, leaving 2 bases unmatched. CDR3 residues: CASSYSGTGHNEQFF. CDR3 DNA sequence: TGTGCCAGCAGTTACTCCGGGACAGGGCACAATGAGCAGTTCTTC.

This clonotype was seen a few times. V and J are TRBV27 and TRBJ2-7; D gene uncertain. This CDR3 contains 14 residues. Trimming stripped 3 bases from V and 2 bases from J, with 11 bases between. The germline CDR1 and CDR2 sequences are MNHEY and SMNVEV (reference sequence). The CDR3 is CASSFGRKTYEQYF. The CDR3 DNA reads as TGTGCCAGCAGTTTCGGACGCAAAACCTACGAGCAGTACTTC.

This clonotype was seen many times. This chain uses TRBV28 with TRBJ1-5; D may be TRBD1 (5 bases). Germline CDR1 MDHEN, CDR2 SYDVKM. CDR3 length: 14 amino acids. V was cut by 6 bases and J by 5 bases, with 14 bases left in between. For the CDR3, the DNA is TGTGCCAGCAGCTCTCCCCGGGACCATCAGCCCCAGCATTTT. Encoded protein: CASSSPRDHQPQHF.

This clonotype was counted at least ten times. This rearrangement joins TRBV7-8 to TRBJ1-1; 12 bases map to TRBD1. Trimming took 5 bases from V and 0 from J; bases not matched to a gene: 7. This CDR3 has 17 residues. Germline CDR1 SGHVS, CDR2 FQNEAQ. The CDR3 DNA sequence: TGTGCCAGCAGCAGAACCCGGGACAGGGGGCTGAACACTGAAGCTTTCTTT. It codes for CASSRTRDRGLNTEAFF.

The CDR3 nucleotides read TGTGCCAGCAGCTTAGGTTCAGGGGGTGGCACTGAAGCTTTCTTT. Its translation is CASSLGSGGGTEAFF. The rearrangement joins TRBV11-2 to TRBJ1-1, with 7 bases aligning to TRBD1. Germline CDR1 SGHAT, CDR2 FQNNGV. The CDR3 extends over 15 amino acids. Trimming removed 1 base from V and 4 bases from J; junction bases left unmatched: 6.